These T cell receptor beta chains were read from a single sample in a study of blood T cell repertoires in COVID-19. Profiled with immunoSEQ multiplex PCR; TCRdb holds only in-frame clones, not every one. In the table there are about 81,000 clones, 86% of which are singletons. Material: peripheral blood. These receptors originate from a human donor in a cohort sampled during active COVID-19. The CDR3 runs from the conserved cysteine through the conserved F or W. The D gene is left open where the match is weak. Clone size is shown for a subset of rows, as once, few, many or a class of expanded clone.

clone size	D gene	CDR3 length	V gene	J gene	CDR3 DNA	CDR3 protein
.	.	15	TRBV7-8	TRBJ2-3	TGTGCCAGCAGCTCAAGTAGTCACCCCTCAGATACGCAGTATTTT	CASSSSSHPSDTQYF
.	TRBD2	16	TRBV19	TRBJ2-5	TGTGCCAGTAGTCTGGGACTAGCGGGGGACCAAGAGACCCAGTACTTC	CASSLGLAGDQETQYF
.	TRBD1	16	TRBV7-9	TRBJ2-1	TGTGCCAGCAGCCCACAGACAGGGTTCTCCTACAATGAGCAGTTCTTC	CASSPQTGFSYNEQFF
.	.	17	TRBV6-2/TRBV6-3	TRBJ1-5	TGTGCCAGCAGTTTTAACCCCTCTTGGGGGCTTGATCAGCCCCAGCATTTT	CASSFNPSWGLDQPQHF
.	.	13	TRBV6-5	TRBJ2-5	TGTGCCAGCAGGAACAGCGGACAAGAGACCCAGTACTTC	CASRNSGQETQYF
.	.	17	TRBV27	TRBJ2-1	TGTGCCAGCAGTTTGACCTATCGGGAGTTGGTTCTCAATGAGCAGTTCTTC	CASSLTYRELVLNEQFF
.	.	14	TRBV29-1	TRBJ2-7	TGCAGCGCAGTAACAGGGTCCCTCTCCTACGAGCAGTACTTC	CSAVTGSLSYEQYF
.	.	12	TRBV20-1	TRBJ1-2	TGCAGTGCTAGTCCAAACTTCTATGGCTACACCTTC	CSASPNFYGYTF
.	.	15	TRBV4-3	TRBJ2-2	TGCGCCAGCAGCTATAGCCAGGGGGGAACCGGGGAGCTGTTTTTT	CASSYSQGGTGELFF
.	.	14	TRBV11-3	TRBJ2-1	TGTGCCAGCAGCCCCGGGGGAAGCCTCGATGAGCAGTTCTTC	CASSPGGSLDEQFF
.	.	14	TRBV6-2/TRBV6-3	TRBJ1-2	TGTGCCAGCAGTTACTTGGGGGGAACCTATGGCTACACCTTC	CASSYLGGTYGYTF
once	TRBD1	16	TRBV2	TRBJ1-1	TGTGCCAGCAGTGGGATCCTGACAGGGATGAGCACTGAAGCTTTCTTT	CASSGILTGMSTEAFF
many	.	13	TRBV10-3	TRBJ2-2	TGTGCCATCAGTACAGGGAACTACGGGGAGCTGTTTTTT	CAISTGNYGELFF
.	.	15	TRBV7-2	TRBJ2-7	TGTGCCAGCAGCTCAGGGGCCAGGAGTCTCTACGAGCAGTACTTC	CASSSGARSLYEQYF
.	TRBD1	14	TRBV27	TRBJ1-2	TGTGCCAGCAGTTCCTGGGACAGGGATTATGGCTACACCTTC	CASSSWDRDYGYTF
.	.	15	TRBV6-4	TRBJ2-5	TGTGCCAGCAGTGACCGCGGGCTTAAGCGGGAGACCCAGTACTTC	CASSDRGLKRETQYF
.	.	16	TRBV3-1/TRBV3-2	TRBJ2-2	TGTGCCAGCAGCTCGGCACCTTCAGGCTTGACCGGGGAGCTGTTTTTT	CASSSAPSGLTGELFF
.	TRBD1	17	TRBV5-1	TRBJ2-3	TGCGCCAGCAGCCCAGGGACAGGGGGCCAGAGAACAGATACGCAGTATTTT	CASSPGTGGQRTDTQYF
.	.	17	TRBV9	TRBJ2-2	TGTGCCAGCAGCACTTCGCGGAGGGGCGCTAACACCGGGGAGCTGTTTTTT	CASSTSRRGANTGELFF
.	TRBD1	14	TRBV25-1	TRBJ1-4	TGTGCCAGCAGTGAATACAGGGGGTCCGAAAAACTGTTTTTT	CASSEYRGSEKLFF
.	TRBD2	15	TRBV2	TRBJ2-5	TGTGCCAGCACTCCCTTGGGGGGGAGGGCGGAGACCCAGTACTTC	CASTPLGGRAETQYF
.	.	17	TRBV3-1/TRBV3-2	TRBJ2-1	TGTGCCAGCAGCCAACCGAGAGGGCGGGGTGGAAACAATGAGCAGTTCTTC	CASSQPRGRGGNNEQFF
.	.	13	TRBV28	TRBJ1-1	TGTGCCAGCAGTACAGGGTTGAACACTGAAGCTTTCTTT	CASSTGLNTEAFF
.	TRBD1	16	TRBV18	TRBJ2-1	TGTGCCAGCTCACCGTCCTGGACAGGGATCTACAATGAGCAGTTCTTC	CASSPSWTGIYNEQFF
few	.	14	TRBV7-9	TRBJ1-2	TGTGCCAGCAGCTTATTAGGGGCCGCCTATGGCTACACCTTC	CASSLLGAAYGYTF
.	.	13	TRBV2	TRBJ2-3	TGTGCCAGCAGTCCTCCTAGCACAGATACGCAGTATTTT	CASSPPSTDTQYF
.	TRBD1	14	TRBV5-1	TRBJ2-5	TGCGCCAGCAGCCCGGGACAGGGAAAAGAGACCCAGTACTTC	CASSPGQGKETQYF
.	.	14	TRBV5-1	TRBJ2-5	TGCGCCAGCAGCTTGGTGCAGGACCAAGAGACCCAGTACTTC	CASSLVQDQETQYF